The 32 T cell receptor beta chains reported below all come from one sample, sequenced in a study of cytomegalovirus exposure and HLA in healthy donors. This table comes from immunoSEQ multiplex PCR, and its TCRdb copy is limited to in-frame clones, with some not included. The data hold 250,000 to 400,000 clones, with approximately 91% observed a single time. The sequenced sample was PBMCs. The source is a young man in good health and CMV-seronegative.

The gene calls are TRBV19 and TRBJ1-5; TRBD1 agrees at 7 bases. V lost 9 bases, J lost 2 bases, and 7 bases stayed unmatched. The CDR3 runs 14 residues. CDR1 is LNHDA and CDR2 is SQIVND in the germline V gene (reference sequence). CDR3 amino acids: CASNERGRNQPQHF. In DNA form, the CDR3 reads TGTGCCAGCAATGAAAGGGGGCGCAATCAGCCCCAGCATTTT.

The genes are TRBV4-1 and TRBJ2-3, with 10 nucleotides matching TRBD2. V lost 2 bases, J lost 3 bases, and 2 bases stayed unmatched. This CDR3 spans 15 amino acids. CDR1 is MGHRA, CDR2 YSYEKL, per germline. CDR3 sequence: CASSQPSGGTDTQYF. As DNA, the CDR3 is TGCGCCAGCAGCCAACCTAGCGGGGGAACAGATACGCAGTATTTT.

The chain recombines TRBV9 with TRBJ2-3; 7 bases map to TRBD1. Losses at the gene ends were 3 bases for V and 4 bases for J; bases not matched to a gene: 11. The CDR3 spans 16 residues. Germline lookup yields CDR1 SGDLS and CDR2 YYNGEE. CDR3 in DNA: TGTGCCAGCAGCGGAGGGGACAGACCCACCGCAGATACGCAGTATTTT. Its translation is CASSGGDRPTADTQYF.

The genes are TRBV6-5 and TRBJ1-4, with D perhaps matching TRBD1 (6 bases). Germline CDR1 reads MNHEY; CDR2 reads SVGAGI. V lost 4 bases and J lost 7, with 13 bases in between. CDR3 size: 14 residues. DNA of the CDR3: TGTGCCAGCAGTTTAGGGGGATGGAGTGAAAAACTGTTTTTT. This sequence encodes CASSLGGWSEKLFF.

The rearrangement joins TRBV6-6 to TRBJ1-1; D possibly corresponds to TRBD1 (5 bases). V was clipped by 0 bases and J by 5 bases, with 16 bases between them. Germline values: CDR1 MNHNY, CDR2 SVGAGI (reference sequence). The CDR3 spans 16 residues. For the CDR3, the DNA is TGTGCCAGCAGTTACTCGTTCTTGGGGGGAGGAACTGAAGCTTTCTTT. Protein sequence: CASSYSFLGGGTEAFF.

As DNA, the CDR3 is TGCGCCAGCAGCCATCTACCTGGAGAGCCCCAGCATTTT. Translating gives CASSHLPGEPQHF. The chain joins TRBV4-3 to TRBJ1-5, with unresolved D. Germline-derived CDR1 and CDR2 are LGHNA and YSLEER. The V gene lost 3 bases and the J gene lost 8 bases, with 11 bases spanning the gap. This CDR3 region has 13 residues.

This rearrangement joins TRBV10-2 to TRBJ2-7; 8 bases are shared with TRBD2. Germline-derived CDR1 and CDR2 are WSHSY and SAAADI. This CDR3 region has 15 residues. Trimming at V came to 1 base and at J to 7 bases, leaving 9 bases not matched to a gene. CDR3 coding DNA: TGCGCCAGCAGTGAGTACGTAGGCGGGGGGTATGAGCAGTACTTC. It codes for CASSEYVGGGYEQYF.

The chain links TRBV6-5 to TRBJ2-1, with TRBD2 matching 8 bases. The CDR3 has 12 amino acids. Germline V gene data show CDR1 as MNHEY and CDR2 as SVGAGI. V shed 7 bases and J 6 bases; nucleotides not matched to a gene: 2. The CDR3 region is CASTRGGNEQFF. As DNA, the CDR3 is TGTGCCAGCACTCGGGGGGGCAATGAGCAGTTCTTC.

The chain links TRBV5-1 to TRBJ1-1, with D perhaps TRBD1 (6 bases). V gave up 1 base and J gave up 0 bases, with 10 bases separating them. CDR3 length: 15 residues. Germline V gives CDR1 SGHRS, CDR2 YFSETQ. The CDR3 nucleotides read TGCGCCAGCAGCTTGTATGCAGGGGTGAACACTGAAGCTTTCTTT. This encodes CASSLYAGVNTEAFF.

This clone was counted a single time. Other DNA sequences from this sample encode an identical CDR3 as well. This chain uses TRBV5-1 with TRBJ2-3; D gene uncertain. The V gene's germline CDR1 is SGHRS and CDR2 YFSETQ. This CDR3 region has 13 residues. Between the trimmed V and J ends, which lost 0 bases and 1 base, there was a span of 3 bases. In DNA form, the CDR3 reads TGCGCCAGCAGCTTGGCAGGCACAGATACGCAGTATTTT. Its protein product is CASSLAGTDTQYF.

The CDR3 DNA sequence: TGTGCCAGCAGTGTGGGACAGAACTTCAACTATGGCTACACCTTC. Translating it yields CASSVGQNFNYGYTF. The J gene is TRBJ1-2, the V gene TRBV6-1, with 7 bases that match TRBD1. This CDR3 contains 15 residues. Germline CDR1 reads MNHNS; CDR2 reads SASEGT. V lost 4 bases to trimming and J lost 2 bases; unmatched junction nucleotides: 7.

Written as DNA, the CDR3 is TGTGCCAGCCAAGCATTCCGGGACTCAGGCTACACCTTC. Its translation is CASQAFRDSGYTF. This rearrangement joins TRBV19 to TRBJ1-2, with D tentatively TRBD1 (5 bases). CDR1 is LNHDA, CDR2 SQIVND, per germline (reference sequence). V lost 9 bases and J 8 bases, leaving 19 bases between the germline ends. The CDR3 length is 13 residues.

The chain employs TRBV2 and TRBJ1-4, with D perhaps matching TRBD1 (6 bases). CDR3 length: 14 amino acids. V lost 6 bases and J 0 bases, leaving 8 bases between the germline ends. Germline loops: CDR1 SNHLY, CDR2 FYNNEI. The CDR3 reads CASSTGTTNEKLFF. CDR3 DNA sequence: TGTGCCAGCAGCACAGGGACAACTAATGAAAAACTGTTTTTT.

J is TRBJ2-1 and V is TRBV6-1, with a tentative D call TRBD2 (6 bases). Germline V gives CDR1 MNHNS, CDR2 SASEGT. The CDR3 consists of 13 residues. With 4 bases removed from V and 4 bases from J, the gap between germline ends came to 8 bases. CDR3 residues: CASSGRGYNEQFF. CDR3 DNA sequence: TGTGCCAGCAGTGGGCGGGGTTACAATGAGCAGTTCTTC.

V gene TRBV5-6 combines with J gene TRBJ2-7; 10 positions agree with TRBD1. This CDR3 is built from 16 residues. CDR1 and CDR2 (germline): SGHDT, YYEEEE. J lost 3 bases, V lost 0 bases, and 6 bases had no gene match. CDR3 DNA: TGTGCCAGCAGCTTGGGGGGACAGGGGTGGAACTACGAGCAGTACTTC. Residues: CASSLGGQGWNYEQYF.

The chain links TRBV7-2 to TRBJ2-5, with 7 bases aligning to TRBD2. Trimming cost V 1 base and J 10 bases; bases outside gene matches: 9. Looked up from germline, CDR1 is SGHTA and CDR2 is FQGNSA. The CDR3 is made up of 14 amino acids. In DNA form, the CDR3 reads TGTGCCAGCAGCTTAGAGCTAGCGGTCCGGGTCCAGTACTTC. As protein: CASSLELAVRVQYF.

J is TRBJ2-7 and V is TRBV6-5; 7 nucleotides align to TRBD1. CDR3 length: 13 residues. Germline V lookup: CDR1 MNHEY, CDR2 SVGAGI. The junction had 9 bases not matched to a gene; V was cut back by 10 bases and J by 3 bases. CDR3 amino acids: CATRSSGGYEQYF. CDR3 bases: TGTGCCACCAGATCCTCAGGGGGCTACGAGCAGTACTTC.

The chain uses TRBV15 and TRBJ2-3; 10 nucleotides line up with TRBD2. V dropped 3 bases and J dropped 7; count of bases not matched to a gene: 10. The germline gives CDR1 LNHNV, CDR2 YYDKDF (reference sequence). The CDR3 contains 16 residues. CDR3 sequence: CATSRRPGLAIHTQYF. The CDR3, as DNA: TGTGCCACCAGCAGGCGACCGGGACTAGCGATCCATACGCAGTATTTT.

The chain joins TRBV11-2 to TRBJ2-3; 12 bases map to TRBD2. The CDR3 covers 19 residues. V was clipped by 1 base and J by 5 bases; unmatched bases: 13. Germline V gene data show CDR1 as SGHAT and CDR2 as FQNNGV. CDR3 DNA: TGTGCCAGCAGCTTAGGTAACAGACTAGCGGGGGAACCCGTAGATACGCAGTATTTT. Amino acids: CASSLGNRLAGEPVDTQYF.

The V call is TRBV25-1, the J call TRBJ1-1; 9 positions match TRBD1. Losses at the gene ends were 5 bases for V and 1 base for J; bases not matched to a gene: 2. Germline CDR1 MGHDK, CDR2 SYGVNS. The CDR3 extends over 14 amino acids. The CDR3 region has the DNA TGTGCCAGCAGTTGGGACAGGGCGAACACTGAAGCTTTCTTT. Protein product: CASSWDRANTEAFF.

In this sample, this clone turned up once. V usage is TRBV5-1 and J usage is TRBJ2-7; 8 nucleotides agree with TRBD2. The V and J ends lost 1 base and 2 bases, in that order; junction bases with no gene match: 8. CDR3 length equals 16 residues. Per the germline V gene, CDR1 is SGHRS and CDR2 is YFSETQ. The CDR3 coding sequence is TGCGCCAGCAGCTTGAGGTCTACAGCGGGGGCCTACGAGCAGTACTTC. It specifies CASSLRSTAGAYEQYF. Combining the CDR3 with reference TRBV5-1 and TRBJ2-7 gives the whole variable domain KAGVTQTPRYLIKTRGQQVTLSCSPISGHRSVSWYQQTPGQGLQFLFEYFSETQRNKGNFPGRFSGRQFSNSRSEMNVSTLELGDSALYLCASSLRSTAGAYEQYFGPGTRLTVT.

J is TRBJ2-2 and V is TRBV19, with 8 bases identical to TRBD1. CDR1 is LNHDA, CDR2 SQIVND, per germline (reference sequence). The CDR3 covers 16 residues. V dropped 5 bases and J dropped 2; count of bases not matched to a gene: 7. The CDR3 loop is CASSRADRDNTGELFF. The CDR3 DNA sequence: TGTGCCAGTAGTCGAGCGGACAGGGACAACACCGGGGAGCTGTTTTTT.

The CDR3 region is CASSLSSGTGVLSEQFF. The CDR3 DNA reads TGTGCCAGCAGCTTGAGTAGCGGGACAGGGGTTCTTAGTGAGCAGTTCTTC. This chain uses TRBV5-8 with TRBJ2-1; 10 bases match TRBD1. The germline CDR1 and CDR2 sequences are SGHTS and YDEGEE. J was trimmed by 9 bases and V by 1 base; bases with no gene match: 13. This CDR3 comprises 17 residues.

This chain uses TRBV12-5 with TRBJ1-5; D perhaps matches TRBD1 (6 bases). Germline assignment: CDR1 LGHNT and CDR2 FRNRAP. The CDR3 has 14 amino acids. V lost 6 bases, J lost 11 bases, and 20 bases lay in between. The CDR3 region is CASGQTGPGIAQHF. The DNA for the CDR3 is TGTGCTAGTGGCCAAACAGGGCCCGGGATAGCCCAGCATTTT.

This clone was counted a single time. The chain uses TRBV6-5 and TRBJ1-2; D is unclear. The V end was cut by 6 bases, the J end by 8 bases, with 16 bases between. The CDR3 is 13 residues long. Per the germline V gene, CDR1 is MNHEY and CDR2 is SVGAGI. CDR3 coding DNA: TGTGCCAGCAGGCTAACAGAGGCGGGGGGCTACACCTTC. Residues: CASRLTEAGGYTF.

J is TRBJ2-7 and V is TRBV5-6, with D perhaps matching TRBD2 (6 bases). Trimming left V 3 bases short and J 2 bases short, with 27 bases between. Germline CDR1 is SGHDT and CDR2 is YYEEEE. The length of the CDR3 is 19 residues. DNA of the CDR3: TGTGCCAGCAGCTCTATCTTCAGGGTGGGGAAGGCGGGGACCTACGAGCAGTACTTC. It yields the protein CASSSIFRVGKAGTYEQYF.

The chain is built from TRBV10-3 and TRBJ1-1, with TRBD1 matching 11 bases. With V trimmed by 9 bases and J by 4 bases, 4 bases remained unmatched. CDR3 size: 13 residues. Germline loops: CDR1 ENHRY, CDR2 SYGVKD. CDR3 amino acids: CAIRDRGVTEAFF. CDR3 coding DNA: TGTGCCATACGGGACAGGGGGGTCACTGAAGCTTTCTTT.

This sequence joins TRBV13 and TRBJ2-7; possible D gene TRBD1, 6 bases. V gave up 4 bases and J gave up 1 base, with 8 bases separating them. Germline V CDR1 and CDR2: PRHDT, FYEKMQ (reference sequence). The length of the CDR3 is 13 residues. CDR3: CASSSTGSYEQYF. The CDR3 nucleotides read TGTGCCAGCAGCTCGACAGGTTCCTACGAGCAGTACTTC.

The CDR3 nucleotides are TGCGCCAGCAGCTTGGTACAGGGGCTCGTTACAACCCAAGAGACCCAGTACTTC. It encodes CASSLVQGLVTTQETQYF. The chain has TRBV5-1 and TRBJ2-5, with 7 bases aligning to TRBD1. Germline V CDR1 and CDR2: SGHRS, YFSETQ. The length of the CDR3 is 18 residues. The junction had 12 bases not matched to a gene; V was cut back by 0 bases and J by 1 base.

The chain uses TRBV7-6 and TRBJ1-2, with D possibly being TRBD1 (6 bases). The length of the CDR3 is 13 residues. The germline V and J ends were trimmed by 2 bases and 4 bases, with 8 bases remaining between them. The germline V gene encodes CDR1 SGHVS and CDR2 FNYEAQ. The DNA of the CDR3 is TGTGCCAGCAGCTTACTGGACAGCTATGGCTACACCTTC. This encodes CASSLLDSYGYTF. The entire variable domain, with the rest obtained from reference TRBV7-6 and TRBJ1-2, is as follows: GAGVSQSPRYKVTKRGQDVALRCDPISGHVSLYWYRQALGQGPEFLTYFNYEAQQDKSGLPNDRFSAERPEGSISTLTIQRTEQRDSAMYRCASSLLDSYGYTFGSGTRLTVV.

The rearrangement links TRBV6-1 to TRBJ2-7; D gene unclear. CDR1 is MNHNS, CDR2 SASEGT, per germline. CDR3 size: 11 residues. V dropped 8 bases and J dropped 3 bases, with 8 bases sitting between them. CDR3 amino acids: CASCAVYEQYF. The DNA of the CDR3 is TGTGCCAGCTGCGCGGTCTACGAGCAGTACTTC.

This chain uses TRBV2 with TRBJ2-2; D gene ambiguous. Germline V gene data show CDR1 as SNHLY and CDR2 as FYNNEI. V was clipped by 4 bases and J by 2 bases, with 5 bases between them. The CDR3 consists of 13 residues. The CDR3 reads CASSVTNTGELFF. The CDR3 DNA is TGTGCCAGCAGTGTAACAAACACCGGGGAGCTGTTTTTT.